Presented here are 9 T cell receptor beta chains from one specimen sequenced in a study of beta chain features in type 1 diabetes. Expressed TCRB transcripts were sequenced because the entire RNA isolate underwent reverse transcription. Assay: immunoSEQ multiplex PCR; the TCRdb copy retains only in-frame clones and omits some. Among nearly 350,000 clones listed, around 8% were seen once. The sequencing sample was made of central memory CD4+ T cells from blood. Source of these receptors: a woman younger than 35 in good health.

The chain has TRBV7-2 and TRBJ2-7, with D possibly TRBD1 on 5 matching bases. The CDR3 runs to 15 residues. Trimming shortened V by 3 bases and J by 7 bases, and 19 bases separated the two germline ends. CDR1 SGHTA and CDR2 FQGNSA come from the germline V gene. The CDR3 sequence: CASSFETWGRVEQYF. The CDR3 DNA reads TGTGCCAGCAGCTTCGAAACGTGGGGCAGGGTTGAGCAGTACTTC.

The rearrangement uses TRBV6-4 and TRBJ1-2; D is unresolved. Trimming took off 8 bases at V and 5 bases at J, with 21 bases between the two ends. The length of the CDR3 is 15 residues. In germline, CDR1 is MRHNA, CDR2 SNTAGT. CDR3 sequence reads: CASPDPLGLSYGYTF. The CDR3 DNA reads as TGTGCCAGCCCCGACCCACTGGGTCTCTCTTATGGCTACACCTTC.

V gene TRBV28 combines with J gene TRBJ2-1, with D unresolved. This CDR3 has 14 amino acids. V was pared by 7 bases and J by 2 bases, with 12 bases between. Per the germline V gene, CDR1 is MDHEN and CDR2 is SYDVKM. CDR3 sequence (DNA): TGTGCCAGCAATAGAGAACCCACCTACAATGAGCAGTTCTTC. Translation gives CASNREPTYNEQFF.

CDR3 sequence (DNA): TGCGCCAGCAGTCAATCCTTATTACAGGGGTGTCAGCCCCAGCATTTT. Translating it yields CASSQSLLQGCQPQHF. The gene calls are TRBV23-1 and TRBJ1-5, with 7 bases that match TRBD1. TRBV23-1 is designated an ORF whose function remains uncertain. This CDR3 is built from 16 residues. V was clipped by 0 bases and J by 6 bases; unmatched bases: 8.

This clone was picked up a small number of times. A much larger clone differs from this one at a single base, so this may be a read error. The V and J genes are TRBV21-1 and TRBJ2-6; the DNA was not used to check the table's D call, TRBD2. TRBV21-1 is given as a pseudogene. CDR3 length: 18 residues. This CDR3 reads CASSKGPKRAAGANVLTF. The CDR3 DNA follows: TGTGCCAGCAGCAAGGGTCCAAAGAGGGCGGCCGGGGCCAACGTCCTGACTTTC.

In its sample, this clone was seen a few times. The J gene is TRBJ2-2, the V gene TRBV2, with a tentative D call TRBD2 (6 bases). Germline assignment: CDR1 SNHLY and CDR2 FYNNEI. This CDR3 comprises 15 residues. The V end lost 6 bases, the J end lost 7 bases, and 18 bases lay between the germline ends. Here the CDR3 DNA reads TGTGCCAGCAGAGGCGGGACCTCTGGGCGCGGGGAGCTGTTTTTT. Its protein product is CASRGGTSGRGELFF. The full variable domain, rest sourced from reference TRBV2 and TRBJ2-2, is EPEVTQTPSHQVTQMGQEVILRCVPISNHLYFYWYRQILGQKVEFLVSFYNNEISEKSEIFDDQFSVERPDGSNFTLKIRSTKLEDSAMYFCASRGGTSGRGELFFGEGSRLTVL.

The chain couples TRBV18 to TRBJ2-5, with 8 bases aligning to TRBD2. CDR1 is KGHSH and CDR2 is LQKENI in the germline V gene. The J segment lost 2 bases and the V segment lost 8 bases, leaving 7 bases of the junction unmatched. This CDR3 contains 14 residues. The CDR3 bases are TGTGCCAGCACAACTAGCGGTGGACAAGAGACCCAGTACTTC. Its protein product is CASTTSGGQETQYF.

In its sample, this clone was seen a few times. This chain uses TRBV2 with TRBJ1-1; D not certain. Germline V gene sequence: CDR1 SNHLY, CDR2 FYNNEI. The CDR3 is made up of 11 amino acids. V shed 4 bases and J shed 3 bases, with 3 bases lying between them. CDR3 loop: CASSGDTEAFF. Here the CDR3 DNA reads TGTGCCAGCAGTGGGGACACTGAAGCTTTCTTT. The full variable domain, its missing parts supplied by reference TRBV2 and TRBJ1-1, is EPEVTQTPSHQVTQMGQEVILRCVPISNHLYFYWYRQILGQKVEFLVSFYNNEISEKSEIFDDQFSVERPDGSNFTLKIRSTKLEDSAMYFCASSGDTEAFFGQGTRLTVV.

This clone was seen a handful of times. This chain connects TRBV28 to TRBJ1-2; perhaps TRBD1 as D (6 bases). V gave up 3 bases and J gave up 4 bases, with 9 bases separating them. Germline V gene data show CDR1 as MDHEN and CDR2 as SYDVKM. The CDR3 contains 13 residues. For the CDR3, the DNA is TGTGCCAGCAGTTTCGGGGGGGCCTATGGCTACACCTTC. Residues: CASSFGGAYGYTF.